Listed below are T cell receptor beta chains from one sample, sequenced in a study of post-analysis software for immune sequencing data. TCRdb re-called the PCR reads with MiXCR, one entry per CDR3 protein. The data contain hundreds of thousands of distinct CDR3 sequences, 44% of them seen just once; the ten biggest clones take up under 2%. Sequences were obtained from blood. The receptors come from a girl aged 10 to 17 with multiple sclerosis. Both conserved end residues are part of each CDR3. D genes are given only for firm matches. Part of the rows lack a size; the others show once, few, many or a class for expanded clones.

clone size | D gene | J gene | V gene | CDR3 DNA | CDR3 protein
. | TRBD2 | TRBJ2-1 | TRBV5-1 | TGCGCCAGCAGCTTGTCCGCGGGGGGGAGGGATGAGCAGTTCTTC | CASSLSAGGRDEQFF
many | TRBD2 | TRBJ2-1 | TRBV12-3/TRBV12-4 | TGTGCCAGCAGTACGCCGGGAGGGTGGAATGAGCAGTTCTTC | CASSTPGGWNEQFF
. | . | TRBJ1-1 | TRBV29-1 | TGCAGCGTTGCTCCTCAGTTACTCAAGGGAGGCACTGAAGCTTTCTTT | CSVAPQLLKGGTEAFF
. | TRBD2 | TRBJ2-1 | TRBV14 | TGTGCCAGCAGCCTCCCCCGACTAGCGGGGGACGAGCAGTTCTTC | CASSLPRLAGDEQFF
few | . | TRBJ1-1 | TRBV12-3/TRBV12-4 | TGTGCCAGCAGTTTACCCCTGGGAGGGGCTGAAGCTTTCTTT | CASSLPLGGAEAFF
. | TRBD2 | TRBJ2-7 | TRBV4-2 | TGTGCCAGCAGCCAAGGGACTAGCGGAGATCCCGCCTACAATGAGCAGTACTTC | CASSQGTSGDPAYNEQYF
. | TRBD2 | TRBJ2-1 | TRBV7-2 | TGTGCCAGCAGCTTAGATGGCGGGGGAGTTTCCAATGAGCAGTTCTTC | CASSLDGGGVSNEQFF
few | TRBD2 | TRBJ2-7 | TRBV5-1 | TGCGCCAGCAGCCCGCAGCGGGAGTGGGTACGCGAGCAGTACTTC | CASSPQREWVREQYF
. | . | TRBJ2-7 | TRBV27 | TGTGCCAGCAGTTTGTTAGGGGGAAATCCCTACGAGCAGTACTTC | CASSLLGGNPYEQYF
few | . | TRBJ2-7 | TRBV5-1 | TGCGCCAGCAGCTTGGATGGGCTTCCCCTCCACGAGCAGTACTTC | CASSLDGLPLHEQYF
. | . | TRBJ1-2 | TRBV24-1 | TGTGCCACCAGTGATTTGGGGCAGGCCTATGGCTACACCTTC | CATSDLGQAYGYTF
few | . | TRBJ2-3 | TRBV20-1 | TGCAGTGCTAGGGCCTCGGGGGTCAGCACAGATACGCAGTATTTT | CSARASGVSTDTQYF
. | TRBD2 | TRBJ2-3 | TRBV20-1 | TGCAGTGCTAGAGCTAGCGGGCGCACTAGCACAGATACGCAGTATTTT | CSARASGRTSTDTQYF
. | . | TRBJ2-1 | TRBV7-2 | TGTGCCAGCAGCACCGGCCGTCGCTGGGGTTACTACAATGAGCAGTTCTTC | CASSTGRRWGYYNEQFF
. | TRBD2 | TRBJ2-3 | TRBV12-3/TRBV12-4 | TGTGCCAGCAGGCCGGGACTAGGTTATTCAGATACGCAGTATTTT | CASRPGLGYSDTQYF